A single sample gave rise to the 11 T cell receptor beta chains below, sequenced in a study of blood T cell repertoires in COVID-19. TCRdb keeps only in-frame clones here, not all; method: immunoSEQ multiplex PCR. The data contain some 350,000 clones, about 90% of them singletons. Material for sequencing was PBMCs or T cells enriched from blood (not recorded which). The receptors derive from a woman in her 30s who had recovered from COVID-19.

The rearrangement links TRBV15 to TRBJ1-6; 9 nucleotides match TRBD1. This CDR3 is 15 amino acids long. Germline loops: CDR1 LNHNV, CDR2 YYDKDF (reference sequence). V lost 0 bases, J lost 8 bases, and 2 bases stayed unmatched. The CDR3 DNA sequence: TGTGCCACCAGCAGAGATTGGGACAGGGATTCACCCCTCCACTTT. It encodes CATSRDWDRDSPLHF.

The chain combines TRBV24-1 with TRBJ2-6; a possible D gene is TRBD2 (7 bases). The V gene lost 8 bases and the J gene lost 3 bases, with 16 bases spanning the gap. This CDR3 region has 16 residues. In germline, CDR1 is KGHDR, CDR2 SFDVKD. The chain's CDR3 is CATTKGGADGANVLTF. CDR3 sequence (DNA): TGTGCCACCACCAAAGGGGGGGCCGATGGGGCCAACGTCCTGACTTTC.

The chain is built from TRBV19 and TRBJ2-1, with D perhaps TRBD1 (6 bases). The CDR3 is 17 residues long. Trimming pared 3 bases from V and 8 bases from J, leaving 23 bases between. The germline V gene has CDR1 LNHDA and CDR2 SQIVND (reference sequence). For the CDR3, the DNA is TGTGCCAGTAGTATCCCCAGGCCAGGACAGCAAGTCCATGAGCAGTTCTTC. Protein: CASSIPRPGQQVHEQFF. The entire variable domain, with the rest obtained from reference TRBV19 and TRBJ2-1, is as follows: DGGITQSPKYLFRKEGQNVTLSCEQNLNHDAMYWYRQDPGQGLRLIYYSQIVNDFQKGDIAEGYSVSREKKESFPLTVTSAQKNPTAFYLCASSIPRPGQQVHEQFFGPGTRLTVL.

This clone was seen just once. The rearrangement joins TRBV28 to TRBJ2-5, with TRBD2 matching 13 bases. Trimming removed 7 bases from V and 5 bases from J; junction bases left unmatched: 10. CDR1 MDHEN and CDR2 SYDVKM come from the germline V gene. The CDR3 is 16 amino acids. The CDR3 loop reads CASKASGLAGAETQYF. Written as DNA, the CDR3 is TGTGCCAGCAAGGCGTCAGGACTAGCGGGAGCCGAGACCCAGTACTTC.

This clone was seen repeatedly, ten times or more. The chain combines TRBV5-4 with TRBJ1-5; 10 bases align to TRBD1. Germline CDR1 SGHNT, CDR2 YYREEE (reference sequence). The CDR3 loop spans 17 amino acids. The J segment lost 0 bases and the V segment lost 4 bases, leaving 7 bases of the junction unmatched. In DNA, the CDR3 is TGTGCCAGCAGCCGGGACAGGGGAATGTATAGCAATCAGCCCCAGCATTTT. It yields the protein CASSRDRGMYSNQPQHF.

The chain uses TRBV5-1 and TRBJ1-6, with 7 bases fitting TRBD1. CDR3 length: 14 residues. Trimming at V came to 7 bases and at J to 9 bases, leaving 10 bases not matched to a gene. CDR1 is SGHRS, CDR2 YFSETQ, per germline. The CDR3 nucleotides read TGCGCCAGCGAGGAGGGGGCGCGTCTTTCACCCCTCCACTTT. Protein product: CASEEGARLSPLHF.

The chain couples TRBV4-2 to TRBJ1-5; 8 bases fit TRBD1. Trimming at V came to 0 bases and at J to 5 bases, leaving 3 bases not matched to a gene. The germline CDR1 and CDR2 sequences are LGHNA and YNFKEQ. The CDR3 sequence is 15 residues long. As DNA, the CDR3 is TGTGCCAGCAGCCAAGAGAAACAGGGGGATCAGCCCCAGCATTTT. This codes for CASSQEKQGDQPQHF.

The CDR3 DNA reads TGTGCCAGCAGCTTTACTAGCGGGAGTTCCAATGAGCAGTTCTTC. Residues: CASSFTSGSSNEQFF. The chain links TRBV11-2 to TRBJ2-1, with 11 bases that match TRBD2. The CDR3 loop spans 15 amino acids. Trimming at V came to 3 bases and at J to 6 bases, leaving 4 bases not matched to a gene. Germline V CDR1 and CDR2: SGHAT, FQNNGV.

This chain uses TRBV6-5 with TRBJ2-3; possible D gene TRBD1, 6 bases. Trimming cost V 8 bases and J 9 bases, with 21 bases left between them. This CDR3 has 14 amino acids. CDR1 and CDR2 (germline): MNHEY, SVGAGI. The CDR3 spells CASLTLGAVVTQYF. The CDR3 DNA is TGTGCCAGCCTGACCCTGGGGGCGGTCGTGACGCAGTATTTT.

The chain uses TRBV18 and TRBJ1-1, with D maybe TRBD1 (5 bases). V lost 4 bases and J 1 base, leaving 7 bases between the germline ends. Per the germline V gene, CDR1 is KGHSH and CDR2 is LQKENI. There are 13 residues in the CDR3. In DNA form, the CDR3 reads TGTGCCAGCTCACTTGGACAGAACACTGAAGCTTTCTTT. It codes for CASSLGQNTEAFF.

The chain has TRBV13 and TRBJ1-1; D is possibly TRBD1 (6 bases). The germline V and J ends were trimmed by 4 bases and 5 bases, with 11 bases remaining between them. Germline loops: CDR1 PRHDT, CDR2 FYEKMQ (reference sequence). This CDR3 contains 13 residues. The CDR3 spells CASSSQGRTEAFF. The CDR3 DNA reads TGTGCCAGCAGCTCCCAGGGGAGAACTGAAGCTTTCTTT.